These T cell receptor beta chains were read from a single sample in a study of CD8+CD57+ T cells in acquired aplastic anemia. One entry per CDR3 protein, called by TCRdb with MiXCR from the reads. The table records about 210,000 distinct CDR3 sequences, around 60% of them present only once. What was sequenced was sorted CD4+, CD8+, or CD8+CD57+ T cells (not recorded which) from PBMCs. The receptors come from a human donor in good health. Each CDR3 is given with its conserved first and last residue. A D gene is named only where the DNA matches it firmly. Clone size, where shown, is once, few, many, or a class for clones that have expanded.

v_gene	j_gene	d_gene	abundance	CDR3aa	CDR3nt
TRBV7-8	TRBJ2-7	TRBD1	-	CASSENAGGSSYEQYF	TGTGCCAGCAGTGAAAACGCAGGGGGATCCTCCTACGAGCAGTACTTC
TRBV4-1	TRBJ2-3	TRBD2	-	CASRQGEGYEQYF	TGCGCCAGCAGACAAGGGGAGGGCTACGAGCAGTATTTT
TRBV7-2	TRBJ2-7	TRBD2	-	CASSLEATSAGTYEQYF	TGTGCCAGCAGCTTAGAAGCGACTAGCGCGGGCACCTACGAGCAGTACTTC
TRBV5-1	TRBJ2-2	-	once	CASSLAGRFGELFF	TGCGCCAGCAGCCTCGCAGGACGGTTCGGGGAGCTGTTTTTT
TRBV7-9	TRBJ2-7	-	-	CASSPPSAGTYEQYF	TGTGCCAGCAGCCCCCCCTCGGCCGGCACCTACGAGCAGTACTTC
TRBV12-3/TRBV12-4	TRBJ2-7	TRBD2	many	CASTLAGSVYEQYF	TGTGCCAGCACCCTAGCGGGATCTGTCTACGAGCAGTACTTC
TRBV15	TRBJ2-7	-	once	CATSSLSSGDPYEQYF	TGTGCCACCAGCAGTTTATCTTCCGGGGACCCCTACGAGCAGTACTTC
TRBV7-9	TRBJ2-7	-	-	CANSASRNEQYF	TGTGCCAACAGTGCTAGCCGTAATGAGCAGTACTTC
TRBV19	TRBJ1-5	-	many	CASSDLGANQPQHF	TGTGCCAGTAGCGACCTGGGGGCGAATCAGCCCCAGCATTTT
TRBV14	TRBJ2-1	-	many	CASSQDGGGLFF	TGTGCCAGCAGCCAAGACGGGGGAGGACTGTTCTTC
TRBV3-1	TRBJ2-7	TRBD2	many	CASSQLAGGPYEQYF	TGTGCCAGCAGCCAATTAGCGGGAGGGCCCTACGAGCAGTACTTC
TRBV9	TRBJ1-6	TRBD1	few	CASGTGLYNSPLHF	TGTGCCAGTGGGACAGGGCTCTATAACTCACCCCTCCACTTT
TRBV10-1	TRBJ2-7	-	-	CASSDGGDEQYF	TGCGCCAGCAGTGACGGGGGTGACGAGCAGTACTTC
TRBV29-1	TRBJ1-5	TRBD1	-	CSVAQGYNQPLHF	TGCAGCGTTGCACAGGGGTACAATCAGCCCCTGCATTTT
TRBV15	TRBJ2-5	-	many	CATSRDLLGVGETQYF	TGTGCCACCAGCAGAGATCTTTTGGGTGTCGGCGAGACCCAGTACTTC
TRBV7-3	TRBJ2-2	TRBD1	-	CATRQGATGELFF	TGTGCCACCCGACAGGGGGCGACCGGGGAGCTGTTTTTT
TRBV19	TRBJ2-1	TRBD1	many	CASSRQGVNEQFF	TGTGCCAGTAGTAGACAGGGGGTCAATGAGCAGTTCTTC
TRBV10-3	TRBJ2-7	-	many	CAISDRIGEQYF	TGTGCCATCAGCGACAGGATTGGGGAGCAGTACTTC
TRBV4-1	TRBJ2-7	-	-	CASSQETAYEQYF	TGCGCCAGCAGCCAAGAGACAGCCTACGAGCAGTACTTC
TRBV7-8	TRBJ2-3	-	-	CASSLASGPHTDTQYF	TGTGCCAGCAGCTTAGCCTCGGGACCACACACAGATACGCAGTATTTT
TRBV25-1	TRBJ2-1	-	many	CASSGNHNEQFF	TGTGCCAGCAGTGGAAACCACAATGAGCAGTTCTTC
TRBV9	TRBJ1-4	-	-	CASSEGDEKLLF	TGTGCCAGCAGCGAGGGGGATGAAAAACTGCTTTTT
TRBV2	TRBJ1-1	-	-	CASSEGPTNTEAFF	TGTGCCAGCAGTGAGGGACCGACGAACACTGAAGCTTTCTTT
TRBV19	TRBJ2-5	TRBD2	many	CASSPSIASSGPETQYF	TGTGCCAGTTCCCCAAGCATCGCGTCTAGCGGGCCGGAGACCCAGTACTTC
TRBV9	TRBJ2-5	TRBD2	few	CASSGGLGSEETQYF	TGTGCCAGCAGCGGTGGACTAGGATCGGAAGAGACCCAGTACTTC
TRBV7-9	TRBJ2-5	-	-	CASVRGLSETQYF	TGTGCCAGCGTTCGGGGTTTGTCAGAGACCCAGTACTTC
TRBV2	TRBJ1-1	-	few	CASTASRTEAFF	TGTGCCAGTACGGCCAGTCGGACTGAAGCTTTCTTT
TRBV29-1	TRBJ2-3	-	-	CSVGEGPTDTQYF	TGCAGCGTTGGTGAGGGCCCCACAGATACGCAGTATTTT
TRBV5-1	TRBJ1-5	TRBD1	-	CASSPDRGDQPQHF	TGCGCCAGCAGCCCGGACAGGGGTGATCAGCCCCAGCATTTT
TRBV10-2	TRBJ2-7	-	-	CASSEGRVSEQYF	TGCGCCAGCAGTGAAGGCAGGGTAAGCGAGCAGTACTTC
TRBV6-4	TRBJ2-3	-	few	CASSDDPSSTDTQYF	TGTGCCAGCAGTGATGATCCTTCTAGCACAGATACGCAGTATTTT
TRBV6-4	TRBJ2-7	-	-	CASSDSSFPESYEQYF	TGTGCCAGCAGTGACTCGAGCTTCCCCGAGAGCTACGAGCAGTACTTC
TRBV10-3	TRBJ2-1	TRBD2	few	CAIKGTSGRSYNEQFF	TGTGCCATCAAAGGGACTAGCGGGAGGTCCTACAATGAGCAGTTCTTC